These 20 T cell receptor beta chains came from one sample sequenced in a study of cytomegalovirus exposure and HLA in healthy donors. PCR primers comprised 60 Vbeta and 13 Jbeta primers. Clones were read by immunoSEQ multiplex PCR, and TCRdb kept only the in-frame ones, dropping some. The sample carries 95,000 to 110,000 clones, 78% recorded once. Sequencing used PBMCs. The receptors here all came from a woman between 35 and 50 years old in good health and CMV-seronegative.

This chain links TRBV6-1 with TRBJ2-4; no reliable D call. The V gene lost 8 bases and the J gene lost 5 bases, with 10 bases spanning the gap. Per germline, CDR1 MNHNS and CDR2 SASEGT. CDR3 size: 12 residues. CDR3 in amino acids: CASFQNQNIQYF. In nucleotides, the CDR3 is TGTGCCAGCTTTCAAAATCAAAACATTCAGTACTTC.

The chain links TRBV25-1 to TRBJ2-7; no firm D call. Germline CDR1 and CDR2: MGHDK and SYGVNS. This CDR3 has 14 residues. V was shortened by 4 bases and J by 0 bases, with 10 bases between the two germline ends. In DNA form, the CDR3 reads TGTGCCAGCAGTGGCGAGAGGAGCTCCTACGAGCAGTACTTC. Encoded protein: CASSGERSSYEQYF.

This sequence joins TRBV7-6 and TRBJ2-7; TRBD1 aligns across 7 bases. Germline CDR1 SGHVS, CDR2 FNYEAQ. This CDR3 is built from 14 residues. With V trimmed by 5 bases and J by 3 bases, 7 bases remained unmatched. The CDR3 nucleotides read TGTGCCAGCAGCCCCGGGACAGCTTACTACGAGCAGTACTTC. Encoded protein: CASSPGTAYYEQYF.

CDR3: CASSLAQALDRGSEQYF. CDR3 sequence (DNA): TGTGCCAGCAGCTTGGCCCAGGCCTTGGACAGGGGGAGCGAGCAGTACTTC. The V gene is TRBV5-5, the J gene TRBJ2-7, with 10 bases aligning to TRBD1. Germline assignment: CDR1 SGHKS and CDR2 YYEKEE (reference sequence). V was clipped by 0 bases and J by 6 bases; unmatched bases: 12. The CDR3 totals 17 residues.

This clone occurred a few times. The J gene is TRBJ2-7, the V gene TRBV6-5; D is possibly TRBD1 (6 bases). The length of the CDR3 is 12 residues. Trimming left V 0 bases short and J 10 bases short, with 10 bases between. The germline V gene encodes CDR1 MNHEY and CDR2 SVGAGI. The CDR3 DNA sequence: TGTGCCAGCAGTTACTCCACAGGGAAACAGTACTTC. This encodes CASSYSTGKQYF.

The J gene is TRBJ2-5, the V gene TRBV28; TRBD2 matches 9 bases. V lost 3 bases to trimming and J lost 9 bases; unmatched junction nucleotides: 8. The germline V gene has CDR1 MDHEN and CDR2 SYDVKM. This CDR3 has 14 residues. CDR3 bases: TGTGCCAGCAGTTTCGCGGGGGGGACACGGGCCCAGTACTTC. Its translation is CASSFAGGTRAQYF.

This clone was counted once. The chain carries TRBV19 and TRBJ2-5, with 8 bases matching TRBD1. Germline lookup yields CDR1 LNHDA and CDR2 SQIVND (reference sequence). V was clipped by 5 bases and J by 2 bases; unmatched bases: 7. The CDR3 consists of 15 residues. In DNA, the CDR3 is TGTGCCAGTAGTCCTGACAGGGGAGGACAAGAGACCCAGTACTTC. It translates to CASSPDRGGQETQYF.

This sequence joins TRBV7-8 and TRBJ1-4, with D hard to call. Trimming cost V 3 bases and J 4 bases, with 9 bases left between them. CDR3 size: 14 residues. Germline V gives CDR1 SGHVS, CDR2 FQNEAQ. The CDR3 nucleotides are TGTGCCAGCAGCTTTCGGGAGTTTAATGAAAAACTGTTTTTT. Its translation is CASSFREFNEKLFF.

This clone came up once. The CDR3 loop is CASSPGGEGHIQYF. The CDR3 DNA follows: TGTGCCAGCAGCCCGGGAGGTGAAGGGCACATTCAGTACTTC. The chain has TRBV5-4 and TRBJ2-4; 7 bases fit TRBD2. This CDR3 spans 14 amino acids. Trimming cost V 4 bases and J 8 bases; bases outside gene matches: 9. In germline, CDR1 is SGHNT, CDR2 YYREEE (reference sequence).

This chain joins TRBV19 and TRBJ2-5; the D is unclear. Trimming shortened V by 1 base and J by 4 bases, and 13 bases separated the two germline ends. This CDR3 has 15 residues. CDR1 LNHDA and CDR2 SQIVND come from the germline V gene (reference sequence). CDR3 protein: CASSIGSVRRETQYF. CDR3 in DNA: TGTGCCAGTAGTATAGGCAGCGTTCGTCGAGAGACCCAGTACTTC. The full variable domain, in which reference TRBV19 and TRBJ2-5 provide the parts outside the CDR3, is DGGITQSPKYLFRKEGQNVTLSCEQNLNHDAMYWYRQDPGQGLRLIYYSQIVNDFQKGDIAEGYSVSREKKESFPLTVTSAQKNPTAFYLCASSIGSVRRETQYFGPGTRLLVL.

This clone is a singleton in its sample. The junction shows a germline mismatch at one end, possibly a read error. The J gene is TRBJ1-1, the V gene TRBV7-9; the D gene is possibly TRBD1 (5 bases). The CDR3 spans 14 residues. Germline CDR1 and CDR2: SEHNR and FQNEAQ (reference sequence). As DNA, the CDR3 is TGTTCCAGCAGCTCATGGGGGGAGAATACTGAAGCTTTCTTT. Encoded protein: CSSSSWGENTEAFF. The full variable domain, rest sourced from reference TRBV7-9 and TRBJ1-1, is DTGVSQNPRHKITKRGQNVTFRCDPISEHNRLYWYRQTLGQGPEFLTYFQNEAQLEKSRLLSDRFSAERPKGSFSTLEIQRTEQGDSAMYLCSSSSWGENTEAFFGQGTRLTVV.

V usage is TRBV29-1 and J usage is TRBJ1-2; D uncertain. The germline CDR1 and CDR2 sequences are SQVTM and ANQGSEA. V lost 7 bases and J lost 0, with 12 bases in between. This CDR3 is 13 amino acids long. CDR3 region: CSAGTGTNYGYTF. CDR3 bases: TGCAGCGCTGGAACCGGGACTAACTATGGCTACACCTTC. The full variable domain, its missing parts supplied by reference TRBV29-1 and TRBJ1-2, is SAVISQKPSRDICQRGTSLTIQCQVDSQVTMMFWYRQQPGQSLTLIATANQGSEATYESGFVIDKFPISRPNLTFSTLTVSNMSPEDSSIYLCSAGTGTNYGYTFGSGTRLTVV.

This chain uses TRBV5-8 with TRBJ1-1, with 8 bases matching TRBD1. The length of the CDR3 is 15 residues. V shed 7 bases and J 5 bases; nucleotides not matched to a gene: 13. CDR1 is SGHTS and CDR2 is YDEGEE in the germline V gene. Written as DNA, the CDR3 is TGTGCCAGCGGTTGGACAGGGTCCATAGTAACTGAAGCTTTCTTT. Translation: CASGWTGSIVTEAFF. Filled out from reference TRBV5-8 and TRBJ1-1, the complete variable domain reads EAGVTQSPTHLIKTRGQQATLRCSPISGHTSVYWYQQALGLGLQFLLWYDEGEERNRGNFPPRFSGRQFPNYSSELNVNALELEDSALYLCASGWTGSIVTEAFFGQGTRLTVV.

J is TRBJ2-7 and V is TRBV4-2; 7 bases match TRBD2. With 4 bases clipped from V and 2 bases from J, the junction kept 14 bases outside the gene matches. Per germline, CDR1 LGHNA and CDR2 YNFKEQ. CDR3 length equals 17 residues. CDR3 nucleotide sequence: TGTGCCAGCAGCCCCACAATCCCCCGGGGGGTACCCTACGAGCAGTACTTC. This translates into CASSPTIPRGVPYEQYF.

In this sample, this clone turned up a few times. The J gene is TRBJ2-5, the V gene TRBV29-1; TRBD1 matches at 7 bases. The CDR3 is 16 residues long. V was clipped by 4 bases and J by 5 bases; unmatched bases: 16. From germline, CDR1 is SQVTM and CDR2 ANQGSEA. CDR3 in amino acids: CSVVGLGTAFWETQYF. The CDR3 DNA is TGCAGCGTTGTGGGGCTGGGGACAGCGTTTTGGGAGACCCAGTACTTC. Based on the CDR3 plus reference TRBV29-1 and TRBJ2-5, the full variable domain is SAVISQKPSRDICQRGTSLTIQCQVDSQVTMMFWYRQQPGQSLTLIATANQGSEATYESGFVIDKFPISRPNLTFSTLTVSNMSPEDSSIYLCSVVGLGTAFWETQYFGPGTRLLVL.

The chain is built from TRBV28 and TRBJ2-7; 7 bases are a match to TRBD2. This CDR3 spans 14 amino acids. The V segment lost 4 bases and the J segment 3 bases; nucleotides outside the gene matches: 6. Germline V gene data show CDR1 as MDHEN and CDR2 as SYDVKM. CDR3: CASSWLAESYEQYF. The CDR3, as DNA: TGTGCCAGCAGTTGGCTAGCGGAGAGCTACGAGCAGTACTTC.

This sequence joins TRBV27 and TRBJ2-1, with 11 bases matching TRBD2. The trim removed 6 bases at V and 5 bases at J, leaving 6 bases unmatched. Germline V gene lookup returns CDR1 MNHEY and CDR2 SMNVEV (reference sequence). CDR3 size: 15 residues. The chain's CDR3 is CASSRGTSGDNEQFF. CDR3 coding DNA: TGTGCCAGCAGCAGAGGGACTAGCGGAGACAATGAGCAGTTCTTC.

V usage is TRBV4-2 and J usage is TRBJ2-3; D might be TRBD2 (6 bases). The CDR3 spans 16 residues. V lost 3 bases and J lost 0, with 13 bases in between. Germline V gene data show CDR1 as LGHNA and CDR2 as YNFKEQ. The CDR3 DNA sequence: TGTGCCAGCAGCCAGTGGACTAACCCTAGCACAGATACGCAGTATTTT. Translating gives CASSQWTNPSTDTQYF.

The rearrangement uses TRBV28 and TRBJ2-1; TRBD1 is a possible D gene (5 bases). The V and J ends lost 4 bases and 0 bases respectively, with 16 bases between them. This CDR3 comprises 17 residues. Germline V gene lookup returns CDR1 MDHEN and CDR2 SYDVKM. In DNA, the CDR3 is TGTGCCAGCAGTTCATTACAGGTGTCGAGCTCCTACAATGAGCAGTTCTTC. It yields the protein CASSSLQVSSSYNEQFF.

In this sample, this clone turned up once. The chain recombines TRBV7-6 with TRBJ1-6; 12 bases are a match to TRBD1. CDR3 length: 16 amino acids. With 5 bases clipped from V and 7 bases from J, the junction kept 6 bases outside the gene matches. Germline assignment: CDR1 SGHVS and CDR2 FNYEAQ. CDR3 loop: CASSPQGTGGNSPLHF. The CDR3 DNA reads TGTGCCAGCAGCCCCCAGGGGACAGGGGGCAATTCACCCCTCCACTTT.